This TCR beta chain was captured in a study of T cell repertoires in cytomegalovirus infection. Study in general: The authors relied on CMV epitopes, both recently identified HLA-C-restricted and well-studied HLA-B-restricted.

One entry per CDR3 protein results from TCRdb running MiXCR on the reads. The sample records 20,000 to 30,000 distinct CDR3 sequences, more than 20% being singletons. Comments on this clonotype: Its antigen is currently unknown.

General study findings and limits: Ex vivo, HLA-C-restricted CMV-specific TCR beta clonotypes prevailed over the rest of the response. Individuals carrying CMV plus the relevant HLA were identified by cumulative frequency of public TCR beta families.

The CDR3 length is 15 residues. Trimming stripped 5 bases from V and 4 bases from J, with 19 bases between. Per germline, CDR1 SGDLS and CDR2 YYNGEE. J is TRBJ2-7 and V is TRBV9, with D perhaps being TRBD1 or TRBD2 (5 bases each). This clonotype was obtained from a human donor in good health (CMV status not recorded). Some clones in this sample may be carry-over from other donors' samples. Sequencing used CD8+ T cells from cultured PBMCs, obtained from culture after CMV antigen stimulation. The CDR3: CASSLGDPGGYEQYF. In DNA form, the CDR3 reads TGTGCCAGCAGTTTGGGGGACCCCGGAGGATACGAGCAGTACTTC.